These T cell receptor beta chains were read from a single sample in a study of T cell responses to AZD1222 COVID-19 vaccine. Libraries were prepared by immunoSEQ multiplex PCR; TCRdb keeps only in-frame clonotypes and omits some of them. The repertoire consists of about 120,000 clones, with around 90% occurring once and the leading ten covering 3.2%. The input for sequencing was peripheral blood, taken on day 0 of AZD1222 vaccination. The receptors here all came from an adult in good health. CDR3s include the opening cysteine and the closing phenylalanine or tryptophan. Each record gives: CDR3 length, V gene, J gene, CDR3 protein.

CDR3 length: 14
V gene: TRBV7-2
J gene: TRBJ1-4
CDR3 protein: CASSFKGAGEKLFF

CDR3 length: 20
V gene: TRBV28
J gene: TRBJ1-5
CDR3 protein: CASSLTPQWGQGLYNQPQHF

CDR3 length: 13
V gene: TRBV28
J gene: TRBJ1-6
CDR3 protein: CASRIEGNSPLHF

CDR3 length: 17
V gene: TRBV7-2
J gene: TRBJ2-5
CDR3 protein: CASSSSGLAGGQETQYF

CDR3 length: 16
V gene: TRBV28
J gene: TRBJ2-3
CDR3 protein: CASSLVAGGDTDTQYF

CDR3 length: 14
V gene: TRBV5-1
J gene: TRBJ1-1
CDR3 protein: CASSLDTVNTEAFF

CDR3 length: 18
V gene: TRBV19
J gene: TRBJ2-1
CDR3 protein: CASSTTHPLAGPWSEQFF

CDR3 length: 15
V gene: TRBV2
J gene: TRBJ2-7
CDR3 protein: CASTGGGTGIYEQYF

CDR3 length: 14
V gene: TRBV19
J gene: TRBJ1-5
CDR3 protein: CASRGQGNNQPQHF

CDR3 length: 15
V gene: TRBV9
J gene: TRBJ2-1
CDR3 protein: CASSGVLAAYNEQFF

CDR3 length: 13
V gene: TRBV12-3/TRBV12-4
J gene: TRBJ1-2
CDR3 protein: CASSPDRVSGYTF

CDR3 length: 15
V gene: TRBV18
J gene: TRBJ1-1
CDR3 protein: CASSPGQIENTEAFF

CDR3 length: 15
V gene: TRBV5-1
J gene: TRBJ2-7
CDR3 protein: CASSLDSGRFYEQYF

CDR3 length: 11
V gene: TRBV20-1
J gene: TRBJ1-2
CDR3 protein: CSARGQYGYTF

CDR3 length: 15
V gene: TRBV3-1/TRBV3-2
J gene: TRBJ2-1
CDR3 protein: CASSQDRGAHNEQFF

CDR3 length: 15
V gene: TRBV5-6
J gene: TRBJ2-7
CDR3 protein: CASSFIAGEPYEQYF

CDR3 length: 10
V gene: TRBV20-1
J gene: TRBJ1-1
CDR3 protein: CSASTFEAFF